This TCR beta chain was obtained from a study of blood T cell repertoires in COVID-19. Study-level background: Acute and convalescent COVID-19 samples came from the United States, Italy and Spain. The cDNA or gDNA used as material had been derived from T cells, B-cell-depleted T cells, or PBMCs.

Per the study methods: Using reference gene primer amplification, nucleated cell counts were estimated. This table comes from immunoSEQ multiplex PCR, and its TCRdb copy is limited to in-frame clones, with some not included. V and J calls and clone size are copied from that table; D and trimming were computed from the DNA. The repertoire holds 230,000 or so clones, around four fifths seen once, with around 7.9% in the top ten. CDR1 is MGHDK, CDR2 SYGVNS, per germline. V shed 4 bases and J shed 1 base, with 8 bases lying between them. CDR3 size: 14 residues. V is TRBV25-1 and J is TRBJ1-3, with no clear D. This receptor was taken from a middle-aged man with active or convalescent COVID-19. Sequencing input: peripheral blood. The CDR3 region is CASSVSGSGNTIYF. The CDR3 nucleotides are TGTGCCAGCAGTGTATCCGGGTCTGGAAACACCATATATTTT.